This is a list of T cell receptor beta chains from one sample in a study of high-grade serous ovarian cancer treatment subgroups. TCRdb keeps only in-frame clones here, not all; method: immunoSEQ multiplex PCR. The profile shows about 4,800 clones, around 84% of them singletons. Sample: tumor tissue. These receptor sequences come from a human donor with high-grade serous ovarian cancer. Each CDR3 is given with its conserved first and last residue. The order of the fields is clone size, D gene, V gene, J gene, CDR3 protein, CDR3 DNA. A D gene is named only where the DNA matches it firmly. Expanded clones get a size class; other rows say once, few or many, or leave the size out.

size: NA
D: TRBD2
V: TRBV7-9
J: TRBJ2-3
CDR3: CASSLAHWWTSESTDTQYF
DNA: TGTGCCAGCAGCTTAGCCCACTGGTGGACTAGCGAGAGCACAGATACGCAGTATTTT

size: NA
D: TRBD1
V: TRBV29-1
J: TRBJ2-5
CDR3: CSVEEPLRGLETQYF
DNA: TGCAGCGTTGAAGAACCCCTCAGGGGGCTTGAGACCCAGTACTTC

size: NA
D: NA
V: TRBV10-2
J: TRBJ2-5
CDR3: CASRGGGTQYF
DNA: TGCGCCAGCAGGGGGGGAGGGACCCAGTACTTC

size: NA
D: NA
V: TRBV7-3
J: TRBJ2-6
CDR3: CASSSASSGANVLTF
DNA: TGTGCCAGCAGCTCCGCGAGCTCTGGGGCCAACGTCCTGACTTTC

size: NA
D: NA
V: TRBV14
J: TRBJ2-7
CDR3: CASSQHYEQYF
DNA: TGTGCCAGCAGCCAGCATTACGAGCAGTACTTC

size: once
D: NA
V: TRBV28
J: TRBJ2-2
CDR3: CASSPGGELFF
DNA: TGTGCCAGCAGTCCGGGGGGCGAGCTGTTTTTT

size: few
D: TRBD1
V: TRBV28
J: TRBJ2-7
CDR3: CASSIEGTGFLLEPYEQYF
DNA: TGTGCCAGCAGTATCGAGGGGACAGGGTTTTTATTGGAACCCTACGAGCAGTACTTC

size: NA
D: NA
V: TRBV27
J: TRBJ1-1
CDR3: CASSRGTSQNTEAFF
DNA: TGTGCCAGCAGTAGAGGGACAAGCCAAAACACTGAAGCTTTCTTT

size: NA
D: TRBD1
V: TRBV29-1
J: TRBJ2-7
CDR3: CSVAGTGGYEQYF
DNA: TGCAGCGTAGCCGGGACAGGGGGCTACGAGCAGTACTTC

size: few
D: NA
V: TRBV28
J: TRBJ1-3
CDR3: CASSFDGSSGNTIYF
DNA: TGTGCCAGCAGTTTTGATGGTAGCTCTGGAAACACCATATATTTT

size: NA
D: NA
V: TRBV6-1
J: TRBJ1-4
CDR3: CASTDSTNEKLFF
DNA: TGTGCCAGCACAGACTCAACTAATGAAAAACTGTTTTTT

size: NA
D: TRBD1
V: TRBV6-1
J: TRBJ1-2
CDR3: CASSEAGDRPLEGYTF
DNA: TGTGCCAGCAGTGAAGCGGGGGACAGGCCCCTCGAGGGCTACACCTTC

size: NA
D: NA
V: TRBV27
J: TRBJ2-3
CDR3: CASSRRGSDTQYF
DNA: TGTGCCAGCAGTAGACGGGGCTCAGATACGCAGTATTTT

size: NA
D: TRBD2
V: TRBV6-5
J: TRBJ2-1
CDR3: CASSYSGGSYNEQFF
DNA: TGTGCCAGCAGTTACTCGGGAGGGTCCTACAATGAGCAGTTCTTC

size: NA
D: NA
V: TRBV7-3
J: TRBJ2-2
CDR3: CASRRGPTGELFF
DNA: TGTGCCAGCAGACGGGGACCCACCGGGGAGCTGTTTTTT

size: NA
D: NA
V: TRBV7-9
J: TRBJ2-1
CDR3: CVGRGGPYNEQFF
DNA: TGTGTAGGACGCGGGGGCCCCTACAATGAGCAGTTCTTC

size: NA
D: NA
V: TRBV4-1
J: TRBJ2-7
CDR3: CASSLRWAGTGLYEQYF
DNA: TGCGCCAGCAGTCTTAGGTGGGCCGGAACGGGGCTATACGAGCAGTACTTC

size: NA
D: TRBD1
V: TRBV28
J: TRBJ1-4
CDR3: CASYQTGQGPPKGLFF
DNA: TGTGCCAGTTACCAAACCGGACAGGGGCCTCCTAAGGGACTGTTTTTT

size: NA
D: NA
V: TRBV5-8
J: TRBJ2-4
CDR3: CASSLGSGSKNIQYF
DNA: TGTGCCAGCAGCTTGGGGTCGGGGAGCAAAAACATTCAGTACTTC

size: NA
D: NA
V: TRBV6-5
J: TRBJ1-2
CDR3: CASSLGHVYGYTF
DNA: TGTGCCAGCAGCCTCGGACATGTCTATGGCTACACCTTC

size: NA
D: TRBD1
V: TRBV7-2
J: TRBJ1-5
CDR3: CASSRQGHSNQPQHF
DNA: TGTGCCAGCAGCCGACAGGGGCATAGCAATCAGCCCCAGCATTTT

size: few
D: TRBD1
V: TRBV10-1
J: TRBJ2-7
CDR3: CASSVSPRGLVEQYF
DNA: TGCGCCAGCAGTGTATCCCCCAGGGGGCTGGTCGAGCAGTACTTC

size: NA
D: NA
V: TRBV18
J: TRBJ1-2
CDR3: CASSPGQNYGYTF
DNA: TGTGCCAGCTCACCTGGACAGAACTATGGCTACACCTTC

size: NA
D: NA
V: TRBV5-1
J: TRBJ2-2
CDR3: CASRRDLGNTGELFF
DNA: TGCGCCAGCAGGCGGGACTTAGGGAACACCGGGGAGCTGTTTTTT

size: NA
D: NA
V: TRBV19
J: TRBJ1-6
CDR3: CASSMQRGPPRALHF
DNA: TGTGCCAGTAGTATGCAACGAGGACCTCCACGGGCCCTCCACTTT

size: NA
D: TRBD1
V: TRBV28
J: TRBJ1-2
CDR3: CASSYGDRGPSGYTF
DNA: TGTGCCAGCAGCTATGGGGACAGGGGGCCTAGTGGCTACACCTTC

size: NA
D: TRBD1
V: TRBV7-6
J: TRBJ2-7
CDR3: CASSLPPAGQGHYEQYF
DNA: TGTGCCAGCAGCTTACCCCCGGCGGGACAGGGGCACTACGAGCAGTACTTC

size: NA
D: TRBD1
V: TRBV28
J: TRBJ1-2
CDR3: CASRRQGSNYGYTF
DNA: TGTGCCAGCAGACGACAGGGATCAAACTATGGCTACACCTTC

size: NA
D: TRBD2
V: TRBV27
J: TRBJ2-1
CDR3: CASPPYGSGRVKGYEQFF
DNA: TGTGCCAGCCCACCCTACGGTAGCGGGAGGGTAAAGGGGTATGAGCAGTTCTTC

size: NA
D: NA
V: TRBV7-6
J: TRBJ2-1
CDR3: CASSHPNDNEQFF
DNA: TGTGCCAGCAGCCACCCCAACGATAATGAGCAGTTCTTC

size: NA
D: TRBD2
V: TRBV5-1
J: TRBJ2-7
CDR3: CASSLSGGRAGEQYF
DNA: TGCGCCAGCAGCTTGTCGGGGGGGCGGGCAGGCGAGCAGTACTTC

size: NA
D: TRBD1
V: TRBV28
J: TRBJ2-2
CDR3: CASSSTGGSGELFF
DNA: TGTGCCAGCAGCTCTACAGGGGGGTCCGGGGAGCTGTTTTTT

size: NA
D: TRBD1
V: TRBV5-1
J: TRBJ1-1
CDR3: CASSLPGTGTEAFF
DNA: TGCGCCAGCAGCTTGCCCGGGACAGGTACTGAAGCTTTCTTT

size: once
D: NA
V: TRBV25-1
J: TRBJ2-2
CDR3: CASSDKGGFTGELFF
DNA: TGTGCCAGCAGTGATAAAGGGGGTTTCACCGGGGAGCTGTTTTTT

size: NA
D: TRBD2
V: TRBV5-1
J: TRBJ2-2
CDR3: CASSGTASGKTGELFF
DNA: TGCGCCAGCAGCGGAACGGCTAGCGGGAAGACCGGGGAGCTGTTTTTT

size: NA
D: TRBD2
V: TRBV7-8
J: TRBJ2-1
CDR3: CASSLAPSGGYEQFF
DNA: TGTGCCAGCAGCTTAGCACCTAGCGGGGGGTATGAGCAGTTCTTC

size: few
D: NA
V: TRBV6-4
J: TRBJ2-3
CDR3: CASSGSAGTDTQYF
DNA: TGTGCCAGCAGTGGTAGCGCGGGCACAGATACGCAGTATTTT